Listed below are T cell receptor beta chains from one sample, sequenced in a study of beta chain features in type 1 diabetes. Generated by immunoSEQ multiplex PCR, the TCRdb table keeps only in-frame clones and is missing some. The sample lists 150,000 to 200,000 clones, roughly 9% seen once, with around 0.64% in the top ten. The sample taken for sequencing was central memory CD4+ T cells from blood. These receptors were taken from a woman aged 25 to 39 with type 1 diabetes. The CDR3 runs from the conserved cysteine through the conserved F or W. Clone size, where shown, is once, few, many, or a class for clones that have expanded.

CDR3 protein: CAISEPVGNTIYF
J gene: TRBJ1-3
V gene: TRBV10-3
clone size: -

CDR3 protein: CASSKGLFNEQFF
J gene: TRBJ2-1
V gene: TRBV7-7
clone size: few

CDR3 protein: CASSDPGFGSQHF
J gene: TRBJ1-5
V gene: TRBV6-5
clone size: -

CDR3 protein: CASSLFSGQGQYGYTF
J gene: TRBJ1-2
V gene: TRBV13
clone size: once

CDR3 protein: CASNRGNSGNTIYF
J gene: TRBJ1-3
V gene: TRBV2
clone size: few

CDR3 protein: CASSPTGHNYGYTF
J gene: TRBJ1-2
V gene: TRBV6-1
clone size: few

CDR3 protein: CASSITTDTGELFF
J gene: TRBJ2-2
V gene: TRBV7-9
clone size: -